These 18 T cell receptor beta chains were all obtained from the same sample, sequenced in a study of beta chain features in type 1 diabetes (dated by TCRdb to 2017 to 2018). The library was made by the immunoSEQ multiplex PCR assay. The entire isolated RNA was reverse transcribed using the High Capacity cDNA Reverse Transcription Kit, and thus expressed TCRB transcripts were sequenced. Not all clones reach the TCRdb copy of this immuneACCESS table, which keeps in-frame sequences only. Checked studies attribute under half of the gap to unresolved V genes and leave the rest unexplained. This sample gives fewer than 650,000 clones in total; 15% of them show up just once. Around 0.1% of the sample goes to the ten largest clones. Sequenced material: naive CD4+ T cells from blood. This specimen's cell subset or site label, interpreted: true naive CD4+ T cells. These receptors were collected from a man aged 18 to 35 in good health.

This clone has at least ten counts. Other DNA sequences from this sample encode an identical CDR3 as well. The rearrangement links TRBV10-3 to TRBJ2-1; D gene unclear. Germline V gene lookup returns CDR1 ENHRY and CDR2 SYGVKD. CDR3 length equals 11 residues. The germline V and J ends were trimmed by 1 base and 7 bases, with 2 bases remaining between them. DNA for the CDR3: TGTGCCATCAGTGAGTTGAATGAGCAGTTCTTC. The encoded protein is CAISELNEQFF.

The gene calls are TRBV7-7 and TRBJ2-7, with unresolved D. Trimming took off 0 bases at V and 3 bases at J, with 9 bases between the two ends. Germline CDR1 and CDR2: SSHAT and FNYEAQ (reference sequence). The CDR3 is 14 amino acids. This CDR3 is CASSLAGEDYEQYF. The CDR3 nucleotides read TGTGCCAGCAGCTTAGCGGGCGAAGACTACGAGCAGTACTTC.

The chain combines TRBV6-1 with TRBJ1-4; D is possibly TRBD1 (5 bases). Trimming removed 5 bases from V and 4 bases from J, with 14 bases in between. The CDR3 totals 15 residues. Germline V gene sequence: CDR1 MNHNS, CDR2 SASEGT. The CDR3 is CASSIRGAGNEKLFF. CDR3 nucleotide sequence: TGTGCCAGCAGTATCCGGGGCGCGGGTAATGAAAAACTGTTTTTT.

This clone was detected a few times. The gene calls are TRBV7-9 and TRBJ2-3, with D perhaps matching TRBD1 (6 bases). The CDR3 length is 16 residues. The germline V and J ends were trimmed by 1 base and 2 bases, with 13 bases remaining between them. CDR1 and CDR2 from the germline V gene are SEHNR and FQNEAQ (reference sequence). This CDR3 reads CASSLEQGSHTDTQYF. The CDR3 DNA follows: TGTGCCAGCAGCTTAGAACAGGGATCCCACACAGATACGCAGTATTTT.

This clone was observed a handful of times. The V call is TRBV2, the J call TRBJ1-5; no clear D. The CDR3 is 13 amino acids. Germline V lookup: CDR1 SNHLY, CDR2 FYNNEI. V was trimmed by 6 bases and J by 3 bases, leaving 9 bases between them. The DNA for the CDR3 is TGTGCCAGCAGCACCGAAACCAATCAGCCCCAGCATTTT. Protein sequence: CASSTETNQPQHF.

The V call is TRBV7-6, the J call TRBJ2-3; D not resolved. Trimming shortened V by 1 base and J by 6 bases, and 14 bases separated the two germline ends. This CDR3 is 15 amino acids long. CDR1 is SGHVS, CDR2 FNYEAQ, per germline. CDR3 in amino acids: CASSLVPMGFDTQYF. The CDR3 region has the DNA TGTGCCAGCAGCTTAGTTCCGATGGGGTTTGATACGCAGTATTTT.

V is TRBV6-5 and J is TRBJ1-4, with no clear D. Germline V lookup: CDR1 MNHEY, CDR2 SVGAGI. The CDR3 sequence is 13 residues long. Between the trimmed V and J ends, which lost 6 bases and 8 bases, there was a span of 13 bases. CDR3 residues: CASSTLNSEKLFF. CDR3 coding DNA: TGTGCCAGCAGCACCCTCAACAGCGAAAAACTGTTTTTT.

This rearrangement joins TRBV15 to TRBJ1-2, with D perhaps matching TRBD1 (6 bases). The CDR3 has 14 residues. V lost 0 bases to trimming and J lost 8 bases, with 13 bases between them. CDR1 is LNHNV and CDR2 is YYDKDF in the germline V gene (reference sequence). Here the CDR3 reads CATSRDRDTNGYTF. The DNA of the CDR3 is TGTGCCACCAGCAGAGACCGGGACACAAACGGCTACACCTTC.

Here the CDR3 DNA reads TGTGCCAGCAGCCCGCGTGGGGGACAGAAGAACACTGAAGCTTTCTTT. It translates to CASSPRGGQKNTEAFF. V gene TRBV7-9 combines with J gene TRBJ1-1; the match to TRBD1 covers 7 bases. Germline V gene data show CDR1 as SEHNR and CDR2 as FQNEAQ (reference sequence). V shed 5 bases, J shed 1 base, and the junction held 10 bases outside the gene matches. This CDR3 has 16 amino acids.

In its sample, this clone was seen a few times. The rearrangement joins TRBV5-6 to TRBJ1-1; D remains ambiguous. V gave up 0 bases and J gave up 8 bases, with 5 bases separating them. Germline CDR1 reads SGHDT; CDR2 reads YYEEEE. CDR3 length: 11 amino acids. CDR3 in amino acids: CASSLAVEAFF. CDR3 DNA sequence: TGTGCCAGCAGCTTGGCCGTAGAAGCTTTCTTT.

The chain joins TRBV4-3 to TRBJ2-7; 8 bases align to TRBD2. There are 15 residues in the CDR3. Trimming at V came to 3 bases and at J to 4 bases, leaving 8 bases not matched to a gene. In germline, CDR1 is LGHNA, CDR2 YSLEER. CDR3 sequence (DNA): TGCGCCAGCAGCCATCCCCCGGGACTAGTTTACGAGCAGTACTTC. Protein: CASSHPPGLVYEQYF.

This clone was seen only a few times. The chain carries TRBV28 and TRBJ2-5, with 7 positions matching TRBD2. Germline assignment: CDR1 MDHEN and CDR2 SYDVKM. Trimming cost V 11 bases and J 1 base; bases outside gene matches: 4. This CDR3 contains 12 residues. CDR3 region: CAGGVTQETQYF. CDR3 in DNA: TGTGCCGGGGGGGTGACCCAAGAGACCCAGTACTTC. The whole variable domain, remainder taken from reference TRBV28 and TRBJ2-5, is DVKVTQSSRYLVKRTGEKVFLECVQDMDHENMFWYRQDPGLGLRLIYFSYDVKMKEKGDIPEGYSVSREKKERFSLILESASTNQTSMYLCAGGVTQETQYFGPGTRLLVL.

The chain has TRBV25-1 and TRBJ1-1, with D possibly TRBD1 on 5 matching bases. The CDR3 runs to 14 residues. Trimming stripped 1 base from V and 8 bases from J, with 14 bases between. CDR1 is MGHDK, CDR2 SYGVNS, per germline. The CDR3 spells CASSEWAGMKEAFF. DNA of the CDR3: TGTGCCAGCAGTGAATGGGCAGGGATGAAGGAAGCTTTCTTT.

The chain has TRBV27 and TRBJ2-7; TRBD1 aligns across 10 bases. Germline V gene sequence: CDR1 MNHEY, CDR2 SMNVEV (reference sequence). This CDR3 is built from 15 residues. V shed 5 bases, J shed 5 bases, and the junction held 9 bases outside the gene matches. The CDR3 nucleotides read TGTGCCAGCAGTCCGACCGGGACAGGGGTCCACGAGCAGTACTTC. The encoded protein is CASSPTGTGVHEQYF.

There are a few counts of this clone. This chain links TRBV2 with TRBJ1-2; D may be TRBD1 (6 bases). The V and J ends lost 6 bases and 4 bases respectively, with 12 bases between them. Germline values: CDR1 SNHLY, CDR2 FYNNEI. The CDR3 sequence is 13 residues long. This chain's CDR3 is CASRTQGPYGYTF. The CDR3 nucleotides are TGTGCCAGCAGGACTCAGGGGCCCTATGGCTACACCTTC.

The CDR3 DNA is TGTGCCAGCAGCCCAAGTGGGACTGGCTACACCTTC. Translating gives CASSPSGTGYTF. The chain carries TRBV7-2 and TRBJ1-2, with a weak D call TRBD1 (5 bases). Germline V gives CDR1 SGHTA, CDR2 FQGNSA. The CDR3 runs 12 residues. V lost 5 bases, J lost 7 bases, and 11 bases lay in between.

CDR3 bases: TGTGCCAGCAGTGAAGATAGCAGAACCTATGGCTACACCTTC. Residues: CASSEDSRTYGYTF. The V gene is TRBV25-1, the J gene TRBJ1-2; D is uncertain. Germline V gene sequence: CDR1 MGHDK, CDR2 SYGVNS. Trimming stripped 2 bases from V and 4 bases from J, with 11 bases between. There are 14 residues in the CDR3.

The gene calls are TRBV28 and TRBJ2-7; tentative D call: TRBD2 (6 bases). Deletions cut 3 bases from V and 0 bases from J, with 18 bases between. CDR3 length equals 17 residues. The germline V gene encodes CDR1 MDHEN and CDR2 SYDVKM. The CDR3 DNA sequence: TGTGCCAGCAGTTTCGAGCCGCTAGCGCCCACCTCCTACGAGCAGTACTTC. Amino acids: CASSFEPLAPTSYEQYF.